The 20 T cell receptor beta chains below were found in one sample sequenced in a study of human T cells and chemical hapten exposure. Documented time point: patch test 1, 2 weeks after DPC sensitization. The treatment is: therapeutic diphenylcyclopropenone sensitization with weekly scalp DPC. TCRdb fed the RACE reads into MiXCR, producing one record per CDR3 protein. The sample includes fewer than 500,000 distinct CDR3 sequences, 4.8% seen only once; the top ten take about 2.2%. The sample in question was whole blood, obtained in connection with sensitization to the hapten diphenylcyclopropenone (DPC). The source of these receptors is a woman aged 45-65 years with alopecia areata. Some clones in this sample may be carry-over from other donors' samples.

This clonotype was observed a handful of times. The chain joins TRBV10-3 to TRBJ1-1; TRBD1 might be the D (5 bases). Germline values: CDR1 ENHRY, CDR2 SYGVKD. V dropped 0 bases and J dropped 4 bases, with 12 bases sitting between them. The CDR3 sequence is 15 residues long. The CDR3 region is CAISESPGSGTEAFF. CDR3 DNA sequence: TGTGCCATCAGTGAGTCGCCAGGGTCAGGCACTGAAGCTTTCTTT.

This clonotype occurred many times. The J gene is TRBJ2-7, the V gene TRBV5-1; possible D gene TRBD1, 5 bases. From germline, CDR1 is SGHRS and CDR2 YFSETQ. The CDR3 length is 12 residues. Trimming shortened V by 1 base and J by 6 bases, and 8 bases separated the two germline ends. In nucleotides, the CDR3 is TGCGCCAGCAGCTTGCCAGGGCCCGAGCAGTACTTC. This translates into CASSLPGPEQYF.

Ten or more counts support this clonotype. The chain couples TRBV4-2 to TRBJ1-2; the D gene is possibly TRBD1 (6 bases). Germline V gives CDR1 LGHNA, CDR2 YNFKEQ. Trimming shortened V by 0 bases and J by 3 bases, and 11 bases separated the two germline ends. The CDR3 covers 15 residues. This CDR3 reads CASSQELGQYYGYTF. The CDR3 coding sequence is TGTGCCAGCAGCCAAGAATTGGGACAATACTATGGCTACACCTTC.

This clonotype was seen a handful of times. The chain combines TRBV12-3 or TRBV12-4 with TRBJ2-6; D possibly uses TRBD1 or TRBD2 (5 bases each). Trimming removed 7 bases from V and 2 bases from J, with 15 bases in between. This CDR3 spans 16 amino acids. CDR3 residues: CASNLLGHPGANVLTF. The CDR3, as DNA: TGTGCCAGCAACCTACTAGGACATCCTGGGGCCAACGTCCTGACTTTC.

V is TRBV12-3 or TRBV12-4 and J is TRBJ2-5, with D possibly matching TRBD1 (5 bases). Trimming removed 4 bases from V and 7 bases from J, with 13 bases in between. This CDR3 contains 13 residues. This CDR3 reads CASSSMGTGTQYF. CDR3 coding DNA: TGTGCCAGCAGTTCCATGGGAACAGGGACCCAGTACTTC.

This clonotype has a count of ten or more. The chain uses TRBV20-1 and TRBJ2-7; the D gene is possibly TRBD2 (5 bases). CDR1 and CDR2 from the germline V gene are DFQATT and SNEGSKA (reference sequence). There are 12 residues in the CDR3. The DNA for the CDR3 is TGCAAAGCCGCGGGCAGGAACTACGAGCAGTACTTC. It is translated as CKAAGRNYEQYF.

This clonotype was counted only a few times. The V gene is TRBV3-1, the J gene TRBJ1-5; a weak D match, TRBD1 (5 bases). The V end was cut by 1 base, the J end by 7 bases, with 14 bases between. The CDR3 totals 15 residues. Germline V gene data show CDR1 as LGHDT and CDR2 as YNNKEL (reference sequence). In DNA form, the CDR3 reads TGTGCCAGCAGCCAAGGTGCCCAGGGCCTCCAGCCCCAGCATTTT. This gives the protein CASSQGAQGLQPQHF.

This clonotype was seen more than once but under ten times. The chain combines TRBV20-1 with TRBJ2-7; 9 nucleotides agree with TRBD1. This CDR3 has 16 amino acids. V lost 4 bases, J lost 7 bases, and 17 bases stayed unmatched. Germline V gene data show CDR1 as DFQATT and CDR2 as SNEGSKA (reference sequence). In DNA, the CDR3 is TGCAGTGCTACACGTTTTGAGACAGGGGGACCTCGGGAGCAGTACTTC. It translates to CSATRFETGGPREQYF.

This clonotype was found many times. The chain recombines TRBV4-2 with TRBJ2-1; D is ambiguous. Germline values: CDR1 LGHNA, CDR2 YNFKEQ. This CDR3 is 13 amino acids long. Between the trimmed V and J ends, which lost 1 base and 6 bases, there was a span of 7 bases. CDR3 region: CASSQGGSNEQFF. CDR3 coding DNA: TGTGCCAGCAGCCAAGGAGGATCCAATGAGCAGTTCTTC.

Many counts were recorded for this clonotype. The rearrangement links TRBV4-1 to TRBJ2-2; TRBD1 matches at 8 bases. The CDR3 length is 17 residues. The V gene end was trimmed by 0 bases and the J gene end by 2 bases; junction bases not matched to a gene: 5. Germline values: CDR1 MGHRA, CDR2 YSYEKL. The CDR3 spells CASSQDPDRANTGELFF. CDR3 bases: TGCGCCAGCAGCCAAGACCCGGACAGGGCCAACACCGGGGAGCTGTTTTTT.

This clonotype was picked up many times. This rearrangement joins TRBV29-1 to TRBJ2-3; 12 bases align to TRBD2. Germline V gene sequence: CDR1 SQVTM, CDR2 ANQGSEA. The CDR3 is 15 residues long. The junction had 1 base not matched to a gene; V was cut back by 3 bases and J by 0 bases. In DNA form, the CDR3 reads TGCAGCGTTGATGGGACTAGCGGGAGCACAGATACGCAGTATTTT. Protein sequence: CSVDGTSGSTDTQYF.

The table lists this clonotype with many counts. The chain carries TRBV7-9 and TRBJ1-1, with TRBD1 matching over 9 bases. V was pared by 5 bases and J by 6 bases, with 4 bases of the junction left unmatched. CDR1 and CDR2 from the germline V gene are SEHNR and FQNEAQ (reference sequence). This CDR3 spans 13 amino acids. Here the CDR3 reads CASSPQGASEAFF. Here the CDR3 DNA reads TGTGCCAGCAGCCCACAGGGGGCCTCTGAAGCTTTCTTT.

The chain joins TRBV20-1 to TRBJ2-7; 7 bases are a match to TRBD2. Germline V lookup: CDR1 DFQATT, CDR2 SNEGSKA (reference sequence). CDR3 length equals 16 residues. Trimming at V came to 2 bases and at J to 1 base, leaving 11 bases not matched to a gene. This chain's CDR3 is CSARPPTSAVSYEQYF. The DNA for the CDR3 is TGCAGTGCTAGACCTCCTACTAGCGCCGTTTCCTACGAGCAGTACTTC.

The sample holds many counts of this clonotype. V usage is TRBV4-3 and J usage is TRBJ1-1; 7 bases agree with TRBD1. This CDR3 region has 15 residues. V lost 0 bases, J lost 3 bases, and 4 bases stayed unmatched. Germline V gene data show CDR1 as LGHNA and CDR2 as YSLEER. CDR3 DNA sequence: TGCGCCAGCAGCCAAGATGTAGGGGGCGACACTGAAGCTTTCTTT. It specifies CASSQDVGGDTEAFF.

V usage is TRBV20-1 and J usage is TRBJ1-4; D is perhaps TRBD1 (5 bases). Per the germline V gene, CDR1 is DFQATT and CDR2 is SNEGSKA (reference sequence). This CDR3 region has 13 residues. V lost 6 bases to trimming and J lost 8 bases, with 16 bases between them. CDR3: CSAAGTNGEKLFF. The DNA of the CDR3 is TGCAGTGCCGCCGGGACCAACGGGGAAAAACTGTTTTTT.

This rearrangement joins TRBV9 to TRBJ2-3, with D perhaps TRBD1 (5 bases). Between the trimmed V and J ends, which lost 7 bases and 4 bases, there was a span of 13 bases. Germline V CDR1 and CDR2: SGDLS, YYNGEE. This CDR3 comprises 13 residues. The CDR3 protein is CASARDRADTQYF. CDR3 nucleotide sequence: TGTGCCAGCGCGCGTGACAGAGCAGATACGCAGTATTTT.

The table lists this clonotype with a few counts. The V and J genes are TRBV7-9 and TRBJ2-7, with D tentatively TRBD2 (5 bases). The CDR3 extends over 12 amino acids. Trimming removed 1 base from V and 12 bases from J, with 13 bases in between. Germline V lookup: CDR1 SEHNR, CDR2 FQNEAQ (reference sequence). The CDR3, as DNA: TGTGCCAGCAGCTTAGGGGCGGGCGCGATGTACTTC. Its protein is CASSLGAGAMYF.

The rearrangement uses TRBV12-3 or TRBV12-4 and TRBJ2-1; no reliable D call. The CDR3 sequence is 13 residues long. The V and J ends lost 5 bases and 9 bases respectively, with 14 bases between them. This CDR3 reads CASSPDPEGEQFF. CDR3 coding DNA: TGTGCCAGCAGTCCCGACCCCGAAGGTGAGCAGTTCTTC.

This clonotype has a count of ten or more. J is TRBJ1-4 and V is TRBV7-2; D is uncertain. Germline V gene lookup returns CDR1 SGHTA and CDR2 FQGNSA. Deletions cut 5 bases from V and 6 bases from J, with 13 bases between. The CDR3 is 14 residues long. In nucleotides, the CDR3 is TGTGCCAGCAGCCGAGAGTCGGCTTATGAAAAACTGTTTTTT. Translating it yields CASSRESAYEKLFF.

This clonotype appeared many times. The chain links TRBV5-1 to TRBJ2-1, with 8 bases identical to TRBD2. Unmatched junction bases numbered 9, after V lost 4 bases and J lost 6 bases. Germline values: CDR1 SGHRS, CDR2 YFSETQ. The CDR3 runs 15 residues. CDR3 amino acids: CASSPGLAGSNEQFF. Written as DNA, the CDR3 is TGCGCCAGCAGCCCCGGGTTAGCGGGGTCCAATGAGCAGTTCTTC.